This T cell receptor (beta chain) was obtained from a study of early T cells in non-severe SARS-CoV-2 infection. The study, taken as a whole, reports: VDJdb matching skewed toward anti-spike CD8 responses, missing private and CD4 specificities.

This clonotype was recorded many times. Its target is not known. The V and J ends lost 6 bases and 4 bases, in that order; junction bases with no gene match: 6. CDR1 and CDR2 (germline): SEHNR, FQNEAQ (reference sequence). The CDR3 contains 14 residues. TCRdb processed the 5' RACE reads anew with MiXCR; each CDR3 protein has one entry. The table records 63,000 or so distinct CDR3 sequences, 12% of them present only once. This sequence was found in an adult who was a healthcare worker with PCR-confirmed SARS-CoV-2 infection or an uninfected control (not recorded which). The source material was whole blood. V gene TRBV7-9 combines with J gene TRBJ2-3; TRBD1 matches 8 bases. CDR3 sequence (DNA): TGTGCCAGCAGTCCCCCAGGGGGCTCAGATACGCAGTATTTT. Translating gives CASSPPGGSDTQYF.